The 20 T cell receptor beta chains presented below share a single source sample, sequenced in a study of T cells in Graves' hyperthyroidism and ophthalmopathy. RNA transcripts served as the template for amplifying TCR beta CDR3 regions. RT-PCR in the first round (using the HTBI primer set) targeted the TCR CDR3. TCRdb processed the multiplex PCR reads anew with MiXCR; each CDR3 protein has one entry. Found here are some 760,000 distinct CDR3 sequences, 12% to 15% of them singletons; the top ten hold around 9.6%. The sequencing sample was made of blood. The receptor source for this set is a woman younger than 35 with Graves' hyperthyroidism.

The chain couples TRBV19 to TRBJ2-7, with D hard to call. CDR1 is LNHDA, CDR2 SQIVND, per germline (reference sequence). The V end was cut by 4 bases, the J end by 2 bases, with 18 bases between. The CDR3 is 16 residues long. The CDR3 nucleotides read TGTGCCAGTAGTAGTCACCTTCGTGGACGCCCCTACGAGCAGTACTTC. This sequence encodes CASSSHLRGRPYEQYF. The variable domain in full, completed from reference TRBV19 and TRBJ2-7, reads DGGITQSPKYLFRKEGQNVTLSCEQNLNHDAMYWYRQDPGQGLRLIYYSQIVNDFQKGDIAEGYSVSREKKESFPLTVTSAQKNPTAFYLCASSSHLRGRPYEQYFGPGTRLTVT.

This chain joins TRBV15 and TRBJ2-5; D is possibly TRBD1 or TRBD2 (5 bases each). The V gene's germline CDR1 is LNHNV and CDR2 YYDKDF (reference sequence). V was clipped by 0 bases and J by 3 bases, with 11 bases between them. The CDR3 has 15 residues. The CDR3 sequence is CATSRDLGPKETQYF. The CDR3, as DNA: TGTGCCACCAGCAGAGATCTGGGACCAAAAGAGACCCAGTACTTC.

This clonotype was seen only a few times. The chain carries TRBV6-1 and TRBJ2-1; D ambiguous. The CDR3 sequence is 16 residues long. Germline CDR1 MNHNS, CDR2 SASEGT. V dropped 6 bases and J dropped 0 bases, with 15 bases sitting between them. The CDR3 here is CASSPVLGSSYNEQFF. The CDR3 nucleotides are TGTGCCAGCAGCCCTGTACTGGGTAGCTCCTACAATGAGCAGTTCTTC.

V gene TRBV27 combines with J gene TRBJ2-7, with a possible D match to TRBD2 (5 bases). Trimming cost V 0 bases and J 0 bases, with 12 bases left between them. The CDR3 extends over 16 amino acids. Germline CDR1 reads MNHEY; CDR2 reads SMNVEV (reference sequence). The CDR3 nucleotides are TGTGCCAGCAGTTTATCCGGCGGGCTTAGCTCCTACGAGCAGTACTTC. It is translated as CASSLSGGLSSYEQYF.

CDR3 amino acids: CSVERAGGAYEQYF. The DNA of the CDR3 is TGCAGCGTTGAAAGGGCCGGAGGGGCCTACGAGCAGTACTTC. The chain couples TRBV29-1 to TRBJ2-7; D is perhaps TRBD2 (6 bases). Trimming took 2 bases from V and 2 from J, leaving 13 bases between them. There are 14 residues in the CDR3. CDR1 and CDR2 from the germline V gene are SQVTM and ANQGSEA.

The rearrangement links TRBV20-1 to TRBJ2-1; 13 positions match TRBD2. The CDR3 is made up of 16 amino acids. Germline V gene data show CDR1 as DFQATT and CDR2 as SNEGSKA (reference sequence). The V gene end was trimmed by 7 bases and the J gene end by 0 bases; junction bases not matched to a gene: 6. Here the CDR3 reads CSGGLAGDISYNEQFF. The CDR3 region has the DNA TGCAGTGGCGGACTAGCGGGAGACATCTCCTACAATGAGCAGTTCTTC.

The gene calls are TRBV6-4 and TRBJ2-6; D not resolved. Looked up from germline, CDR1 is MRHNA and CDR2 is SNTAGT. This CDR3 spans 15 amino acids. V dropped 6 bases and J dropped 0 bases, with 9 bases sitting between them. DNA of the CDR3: TGTGCCAGCAGGAGAAAACTCTCTGGGGCCAACGTCCTGACTTTC. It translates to CASRRKLSGANVLTF.

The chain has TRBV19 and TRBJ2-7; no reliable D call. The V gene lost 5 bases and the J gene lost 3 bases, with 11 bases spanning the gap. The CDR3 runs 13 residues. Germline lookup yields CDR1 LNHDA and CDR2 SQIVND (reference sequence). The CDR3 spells CASSRQSLYEQYF. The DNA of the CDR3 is TGTGCCAGTAGTCGACAATCGCTCTACGAGCAGTACTTC.

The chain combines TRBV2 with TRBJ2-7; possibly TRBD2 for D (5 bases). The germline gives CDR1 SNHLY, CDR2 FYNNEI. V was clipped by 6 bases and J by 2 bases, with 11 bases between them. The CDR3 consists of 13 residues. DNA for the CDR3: TGTGCCAGCAGAAAGGACGGGACCTACGAGCAGTACTTC. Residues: CASRKDGTYEQYF.

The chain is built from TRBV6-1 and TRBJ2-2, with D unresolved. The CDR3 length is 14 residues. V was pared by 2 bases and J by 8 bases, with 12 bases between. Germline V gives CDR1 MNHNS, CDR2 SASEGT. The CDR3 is CASSEPPSTGELFF. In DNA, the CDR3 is TGTGCCAGCAGTGAACCCCCCTCAACGGGGGAGCTGTTTTTT.

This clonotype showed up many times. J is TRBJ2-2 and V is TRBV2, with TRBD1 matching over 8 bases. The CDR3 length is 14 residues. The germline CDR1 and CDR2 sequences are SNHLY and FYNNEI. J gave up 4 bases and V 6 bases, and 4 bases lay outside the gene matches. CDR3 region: CASRGTGSTGELFF. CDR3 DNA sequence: TGTGCCAGCAGGGGGACAGGCAGCACCGGGGAGCTGTTTTTT. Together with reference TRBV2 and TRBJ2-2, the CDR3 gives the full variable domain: EPEVTQTPSHQVTQMGQEVILRCVPISNHLYFYWYRQILGQKVEFLVSFYNNEISEKSEIFDDQFSVERPDGSNFTLKIRSTKLEDSAMYFCASRGTGSTGELFFGEGSRLTVL.

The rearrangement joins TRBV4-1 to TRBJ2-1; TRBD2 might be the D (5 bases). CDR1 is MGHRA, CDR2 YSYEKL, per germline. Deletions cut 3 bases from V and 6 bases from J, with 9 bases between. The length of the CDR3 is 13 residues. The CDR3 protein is CASSHGGRNEQFF. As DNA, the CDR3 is TGCGCCAGCAGCCACGGAGGCCGCAATGAGCAGTTCTTC.

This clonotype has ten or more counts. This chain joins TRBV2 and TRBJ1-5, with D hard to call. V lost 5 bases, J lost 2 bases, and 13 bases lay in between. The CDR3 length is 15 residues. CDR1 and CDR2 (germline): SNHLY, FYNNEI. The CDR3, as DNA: TGTGCCAGCAGTTACTCGGACCGCCGCAATCAGCCCCAGCATTTT. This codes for CASSYSDRRNQPQHF.

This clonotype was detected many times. CDR3 nucleotides: TGTGCCAGCAGACGCGGAGGGAGGTCCTACGAGCAGTACTTC. It specifies CASRRGGRSYEQYF. The V and J genes are TRBV13 and TRBJ2-7; D possibly corresponds to TRBD2 (6 bases). The germline gives CDR1 PRHDT, CDR2 FYEKMQ (reference sequence). CDR3 length equals 14 residues. Trimming took off 6 bases at V and 1 base at J, with 13 bases between the two ends.

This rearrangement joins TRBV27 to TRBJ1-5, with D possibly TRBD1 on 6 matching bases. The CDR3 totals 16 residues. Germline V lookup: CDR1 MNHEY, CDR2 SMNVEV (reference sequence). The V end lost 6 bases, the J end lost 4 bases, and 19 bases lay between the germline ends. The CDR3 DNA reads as TGTGCCAGCAGCCCTTCCGCTAGGGGGGGAAATCAGCCCCAGCATTTT. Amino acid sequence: CASSPSARGGNQPQHF.

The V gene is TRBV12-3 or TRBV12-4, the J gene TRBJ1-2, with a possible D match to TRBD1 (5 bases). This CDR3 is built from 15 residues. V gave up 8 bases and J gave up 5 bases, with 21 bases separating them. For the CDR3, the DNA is TGTGCCAGCCTCAACAATGGTGGGGCAGGATATGGCTACACCTTC. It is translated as CASLNNGGAGYGYTF.

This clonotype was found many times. DNA of the CDR3: TGTGCCAGCAGCTTTGGGACGGGGTATAGCAATCAGCCCCAGCATTTT. Residues: CASSFGTGYSNQPQHF. The genes are TRBV7-8 and TRBJ1-5, with a possible D match to TRBD1 (5 bases). V was shortened by 3 bases and J by 0 bases, with 12 bases between the two germline ends. Germline V gene sequence: CDR1 SGHVS, CDR2 FQNEAQ. The CDR3 totals 16 residues.

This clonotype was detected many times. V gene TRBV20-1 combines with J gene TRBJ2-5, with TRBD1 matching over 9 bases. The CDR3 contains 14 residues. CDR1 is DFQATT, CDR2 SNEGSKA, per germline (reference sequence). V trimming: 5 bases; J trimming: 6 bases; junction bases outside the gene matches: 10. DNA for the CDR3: TGCAGTGCTCTTCCGGGACAGGGTTTTAAGACCCAGTACTTC. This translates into CSALPGQGFKTQYF.

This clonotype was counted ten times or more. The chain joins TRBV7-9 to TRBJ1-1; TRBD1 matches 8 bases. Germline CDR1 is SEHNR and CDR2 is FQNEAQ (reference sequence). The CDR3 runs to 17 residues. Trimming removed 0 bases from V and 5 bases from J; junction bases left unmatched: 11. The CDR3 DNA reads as TGTGCCAGCAGCTTAGCGCGACAGGGGAATCTTAGGACTGAAGCTTTCTTT. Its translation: CASSLARQGNLRTEAFF.

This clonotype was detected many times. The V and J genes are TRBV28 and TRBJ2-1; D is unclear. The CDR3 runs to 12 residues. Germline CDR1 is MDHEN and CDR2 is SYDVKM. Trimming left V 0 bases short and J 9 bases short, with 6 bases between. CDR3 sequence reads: CASSLWGSEQFF. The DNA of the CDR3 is TGTGCCAGCAGTTTATGGGGATCTGAGCAGTTCTTC.